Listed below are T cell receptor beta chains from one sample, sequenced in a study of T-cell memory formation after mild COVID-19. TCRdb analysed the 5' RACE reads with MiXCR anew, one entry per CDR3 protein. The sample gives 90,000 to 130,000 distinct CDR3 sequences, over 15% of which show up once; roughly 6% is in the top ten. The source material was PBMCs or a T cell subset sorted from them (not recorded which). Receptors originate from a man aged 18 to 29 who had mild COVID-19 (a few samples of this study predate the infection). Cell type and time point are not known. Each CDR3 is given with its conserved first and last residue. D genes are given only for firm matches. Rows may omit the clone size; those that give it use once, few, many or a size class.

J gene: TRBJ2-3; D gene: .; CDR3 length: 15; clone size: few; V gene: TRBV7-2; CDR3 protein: CASSSQSGATDTQYF; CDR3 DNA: TGTGCCAGCAGCTCCCAATCCGGGGCGACAGATACGCAGTATTTT
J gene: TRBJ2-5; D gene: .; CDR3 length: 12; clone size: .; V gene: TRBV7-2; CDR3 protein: CASSRLQETQYF; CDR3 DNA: TGTGCCAGCAGCCGATTACAAGAGACCCAGTACTTC
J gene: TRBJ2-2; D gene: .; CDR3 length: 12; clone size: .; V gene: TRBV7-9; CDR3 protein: CADWRSSGELFF; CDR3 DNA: TGTGCCGACTGGAGAAGCTCCGGGGAGCTGTTTTTT
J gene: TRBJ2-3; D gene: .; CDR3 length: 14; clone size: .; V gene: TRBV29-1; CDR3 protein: CSVGRGRGTDTQYF; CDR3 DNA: TGCAGCGTTGGACGGGGCAGGGGCACAGATACGCAGTATTTT
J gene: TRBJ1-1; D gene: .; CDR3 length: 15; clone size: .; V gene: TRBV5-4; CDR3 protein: CASSWGDNLNTEAFF; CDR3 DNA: TGTGCCAGCAGCTGGGGGGACAACCTGAACACTGAAGCTTTCTTT
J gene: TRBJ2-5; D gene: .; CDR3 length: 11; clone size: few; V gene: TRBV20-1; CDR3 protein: CSATKRETQYF; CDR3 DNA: TGCAGTGCCACCAAGAGAGAGACCCAGTACTTC
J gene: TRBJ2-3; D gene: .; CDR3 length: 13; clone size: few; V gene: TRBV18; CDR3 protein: CASSGTDTDTQYF; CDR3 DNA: TGTGCCAGCTCAGGGACGGATACAGATACGCAGTATTTT
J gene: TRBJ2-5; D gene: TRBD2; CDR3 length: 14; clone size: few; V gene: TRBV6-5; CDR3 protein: CASSPGLAHRTQYF; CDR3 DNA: TGTGCCAGCAGCCCGGGACTAGCCCACCGGACCCAGTACTTC
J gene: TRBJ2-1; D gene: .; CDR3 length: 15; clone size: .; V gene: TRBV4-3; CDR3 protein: CASSQEPQGHNEQFF; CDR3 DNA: TGCGCCAGCAGCCAAGAGCCGCAGGGCCACAATGAGCAGTTCTTC
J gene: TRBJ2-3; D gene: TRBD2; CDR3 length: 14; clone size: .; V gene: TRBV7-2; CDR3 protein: CASTIGTSGQAQYF; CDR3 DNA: TGTGCCAGCACGATCGGGACTAGCGGGCAAGCGCAGTATTTT
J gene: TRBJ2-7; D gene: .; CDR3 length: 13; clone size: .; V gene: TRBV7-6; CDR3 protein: CASSKDSSYEQYF; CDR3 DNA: TGTGCCAGCAGTAAAGACAGCTCCTACGAGCAGTACTTC
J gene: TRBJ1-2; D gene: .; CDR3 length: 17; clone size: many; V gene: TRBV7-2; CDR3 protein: CASSLEGPGASNYGYTF; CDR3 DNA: TGTGCCAGCAGCTTAGAAGGGCCAGGGGCCTCTAACTATGGCTACACCTTC
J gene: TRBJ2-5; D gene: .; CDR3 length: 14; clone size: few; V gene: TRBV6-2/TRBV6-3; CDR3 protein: CASSPRMDGETQYF; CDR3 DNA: TGTGCCAGCAGTCCCAGGATGGATGGGGAGACCCAGTACTTC
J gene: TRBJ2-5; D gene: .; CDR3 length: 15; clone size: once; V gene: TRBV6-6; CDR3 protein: CASSYPQGPEETQYF; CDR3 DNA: TGTGCCAGCAGTTACCCGCAGGGACCGGAGGAGACCCAGTACTTC
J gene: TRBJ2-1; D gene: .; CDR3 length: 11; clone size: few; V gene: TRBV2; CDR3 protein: CASRGGNEQFF; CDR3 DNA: TGTGCCAGCCGCGGCGGCAATGAGCAGTTCTTC
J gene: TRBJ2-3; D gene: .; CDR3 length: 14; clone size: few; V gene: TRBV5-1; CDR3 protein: CASTWNKYTDTQYF; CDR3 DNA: TGCGCCAGCACCTGGAACAAATACACAGATACGCAGTATTTT
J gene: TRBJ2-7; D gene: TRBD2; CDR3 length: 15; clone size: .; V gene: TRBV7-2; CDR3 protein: CASSGAGGRSYEQYF; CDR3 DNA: TGTGCCAGCAGCGGAGCGGGGGGCAGGTCCTACGAGCAGTACTTC
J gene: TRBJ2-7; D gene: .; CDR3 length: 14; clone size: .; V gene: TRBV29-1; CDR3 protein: CSVKGHPGSYEQYF; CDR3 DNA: TGCAGCGTCAAGGGACACCCCGGCTCCTACGAGCAGTACTTC
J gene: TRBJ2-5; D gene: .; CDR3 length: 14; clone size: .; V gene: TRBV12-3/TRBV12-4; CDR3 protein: CASSYRDGQETQYF; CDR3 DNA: TGTGCCAGCAGCTACCGGGACGGACAAGAGACCCAGTACTTC
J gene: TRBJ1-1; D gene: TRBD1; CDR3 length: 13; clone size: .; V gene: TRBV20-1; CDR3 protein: CSATQGRNTEAFF; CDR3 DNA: TGCAGTGCTACACAGGGGCGGAACACTGAAGCTTTCTTT
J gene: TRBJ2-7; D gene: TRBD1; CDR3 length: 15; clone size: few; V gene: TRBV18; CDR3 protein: CASSPTTGGWIEQYF; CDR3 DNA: TGTGCCAGCTCACCTACAACAGGGGGCTGGATTGAGCAGTACTTC
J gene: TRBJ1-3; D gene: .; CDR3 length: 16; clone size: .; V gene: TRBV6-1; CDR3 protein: CASSEARGLAGNTIYF; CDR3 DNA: TGTGCCAGCAGTGAAGCGAGGGGATTAGCTGGAAACACCATATATTTT
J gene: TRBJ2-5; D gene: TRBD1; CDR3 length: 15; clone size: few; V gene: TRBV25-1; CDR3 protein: CASSRGQGKGETQYF; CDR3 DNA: TGTGCCAGCAGTAGGGGACAGGGGAAGGGAGAGACCCAGTACTTC
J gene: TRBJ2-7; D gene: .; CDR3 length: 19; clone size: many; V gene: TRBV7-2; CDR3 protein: CASSATPPGGLTLQSGQYF; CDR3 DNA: TGTGCCAGCAGCGCAACCCCACCGGGCGGGTTAACGCTCCAGTCAGGGCAGTACTTC
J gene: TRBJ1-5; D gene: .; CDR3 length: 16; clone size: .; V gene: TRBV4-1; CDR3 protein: CASSPGRAGGNQPQHF; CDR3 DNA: TGCGCCAGCAGCCCAGGCAGGGCGGGCGGCAATCAGCCCCAGCATTTT
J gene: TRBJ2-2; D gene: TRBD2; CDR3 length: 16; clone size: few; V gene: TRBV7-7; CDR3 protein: CASSSRLATNTGELFF; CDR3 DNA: TGTGCCAGCAGCTCTCGACTAGCGACGAACACCGGGGAGCTGTTTTTT
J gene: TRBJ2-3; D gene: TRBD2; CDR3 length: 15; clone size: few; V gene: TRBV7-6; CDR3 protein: CASSFERGSTDTQYF; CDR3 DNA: TGTGCCAGCAGCTTTGAGCGGGGGTCCACGGATACGCAGTATTTT
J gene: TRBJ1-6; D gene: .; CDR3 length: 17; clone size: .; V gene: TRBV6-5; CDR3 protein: CASGRGRSVSIWAPLHF; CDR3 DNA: TGTGCCAGCGGCCGGGGGAGGTCCGTCTCCATCTGGGCACCCCTCCACTTT
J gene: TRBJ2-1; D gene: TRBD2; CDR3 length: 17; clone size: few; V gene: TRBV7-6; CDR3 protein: CASSSRTSGGGYNEQFF; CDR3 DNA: TGTGCCAGCAGCTCCCGGACTAGCGGGGGGGGCTACAATGAGCAGTTCTTC